This TCR beta chain comes out of a study of cytomegalovirus exposure and HLA in healthy donors. Study outcomes and limitations: Confirmation in vitro established that a few CMV-associated chains were specific for CMV antigens. The study recorded 150 to 200 TCR beta chains that were cytomegalovirus-associated. The only immune exposure information that was available was CMV serostatus.

A note on this clone: Its antigen is unknown.

Primers for the PCR totalled 60 Vbeta and 13 Jbeta. Produced via immunoSEQ multiplex PCR; TCRdb's table is partial and in-frame only. The sample shows approximately 40,000 clones, more than 80% of them seen only once. Material for sequencing was PBMCs. This clonotype was obtained from a woman aged 40 to 55 in good health and CMV-seronegative.

CDR3: CASSRSSGTDQETQYF. CDR3 nucleotides: TGTGCCAGCAGCCGATCCTCCGGGACAGACCAAGAGACCCAGTACTTC. The rearrangement joins TRBV5-4 to TRBJ2-5; TRBD1 matches 7 bases. Germline CDR1 reads SGHNT; CDR2 reads YYREEE (reference sequence). This CDR3 comprises 16 residues. V gave up 4 bases and J gave up 0 bases; unmatched junction bases: 9.